What follows are 16 T cell receptor beta chains derived from one specimen sequenced in a study of T cells after yellow fever vaccination. TCRdb fed the 5' RACE reads into MiXCR, producing one record per CDR3 protein. The table lists 360,000 or so distinct CDR3 sequences, under 14% of them singletons. Source: PBMCs, taken on the day of the first yellow fever vaccination. The receptor source for this set is a man younger than 30 who received the YFV17D yellow fever vaccine.

This chain uses TRBV5-4 with TRBJ2-1; 7 bases fit TRBD2. The J segment lost 9 bases and the V segment lost 4 bases, leaving 7 bases of the junction unmatched. The CDR3 is made up of 13 amino acids. From germline, CDR1 is SGHNT and CDR2 YYREEE (reference sequence). The chain's CDR3 is CASSGGVPGEQFF. The CDR3 DNA reads TGTGCCAGCAGCGGGGGGGTCCCGGGTGAGCAGTTCTTC.

Many counts were recorded for this clonotype. The chain links TRBV7-2 to TRBJ2-3, with D uncertain. V lost 1 base and J lost 4, with 12 bases in between. The V gene's germline CDR1 is SGHTA and CDR2 FQGNSA. There are 15 residues in the CDR3. The CDR3 DNA is TGTGCCAGCAGCTTAGTCCTAGGTTGGGCAGATACGCAGTATTTT. The encoded protein is CASSLVLGWADTQYF.

This clonotype was observed a handful of times. The chain joins TRBV4-3 to TRBJ2-2; D gene ambiguous. The germline V gene has CDR1 LGHNA and CDR2 YSLEER. The CDR3 extends over 16 amino acids. V dropped 0 bases and J dropped 5 bases, with 13 bases sitting between them. The CDR3 DNA follows: TGCGCCAGCAGCCAAGAACACCGCCCGAGGACCGGGGAGCTGTTTTTT. Amino acids: CASSQEHRPRTGELFF.

The CDR3 sequence is CASSQISGGALAKNIQYF. CDR3 bases: TGTGCCAGCAGCCAGATAAGCGGGGGGGCTTTAGCCAAAAACATTCAGTACTTC. The genes are TRBV4-2 and TRBJ2-4; 10 nucleotides match TRBD2. The trim removed 3 bases at V and 0 bases at J, leaving 8 bases unmatched. The CDR3 spans 18 residues. The germline V gene encodes CDR1 LGHNA and CDR2 YNFKEQ.

The chain uses TRBV6-1 and TRBJ2-3; 7 bases line up with TRBD2. CDR1 is MNHNS and CDR2 is SASEGT in the germline V gene. The length of the CDR3 is 14 residues. The junction had 5 bases not matched to a gene; V was cut back by 6 bases and J by 2 bases. The CDR3 DNA sequence: TGTGCCAGCAGCAAGCTAGCGGCCACAGATACGCAGTATTTT. It is translated as CASSKLAATDTQYF.

In its sample, this clonotype was seen a few times. The chain recombines TRBV7-3 with TRBJ2-3; 11 bases line up with TRBD2. V shed 3 bases and J 0 bases; nucleotides not matched to a gene: 2. The germline gives CDR1 SGHTA, CDR2 FQGTGA. CDR3 length: 16 residues. CDR3 in amino acids: CASSFSGGESTDTQYF. DNA of the CDR3: TGTGCCAGCAGCTTTAGCGGGGGGGAGAGCACAGATACGCAGTATTTT.

V is TRBV20-1 and J is TRBJ2-7; D may correspond to TRBD1 or TRBD2 (5 bases each). This CDR3 region has 13 residues. CDR1 and CDR2 from the germline V gene are DFQATT and SNEGSKA (reference sequence). V lost 4 bases, J lost 6 bases, and 16 bases lay in between. CDR3 amino acids: CSATGLGVSEQYF. CDR3 sequence (DNA): TGCAGTGCTACAGGGTTGGGGGTGAGCGAGCAGTACTTC.

This clonotype was counted ten times or more. The chain recombines TRBV12-3 or TRBV12-4 with TRBJ1-5; maybe TRBD1 (6 bases). The CDR3 has 17 amino acids. V shed 5 bases and J shed 2 bases, with 19 bases lying between them. The CDR3 nucleotides are TGTGCCAGCAGTCCGACCAGGGGCAGGGTGGGCAATCAGCCCCAGCATTTT. It codes for CASSPTRGRVGNQPQHF.

This clonotype occurred once. The chain links TRBV7-2 to TRBJ2-5; D is undetermined. The V gene's germline CDR1 is SGHTA and CDR2 FQGNSA. V gave up 2 bases and J gave up 6 bases, with 7 bases separating them. CDR3 size: 12 residues. The CDR3 sequence is CASSLYGQTQYF. The CDR3 DNA sequence: TGTGCCAGCAGCTTATATGGTCAGACCCAGTACTTC.

The rearrangement joins TRBV12-3 or TRBV12-4 to TRBJ2-3; D is perhaps TRBD1 (6 bases). Trimming pared 6 bases from V and 7 bases from J, leaving 11 bases between. CDR3 size: 12 residues. CDR3 DNA sequence: TGTGCCAGCAGCCACAGGGTTTATACGCAGTATTTT. This translates into CASSHRVYTQYF.

This clonotype came up many times. The V and J genes are TRBV5-6 and TRBJ1-5, with no clear D. The CDR3 sequence is 14 residues long. The V end was cut by 0 bases, the J end by 1 base, with 5 bases between. Germline V gene lookup returns CDR1 SGHDT and CDR2 YYEEEE. The CDR3 DNA reads as TGTGCCAGCAGCTTGGAGGGCAGCAATCAGCCCCAGCATTTT. Translated, it gives CASSLEGSNQPQHF. The full variable domain, in which reference TRBV5-6 and TRBJ1-5 provide the parts outside the CDR3, is DAGVTQSPTHLIKTRGQQVTLRCSPKSGHDTVSWYQQALGQGPQFIFQYYEEEERQRGNFPDRFSGHQFPNYSSELNVNALLLGDSALYLCASSLEGSNQPQHFGDGTRLSIL.

This clonotype was detected only a few times. The V call is TRBV30, the J call TRBJ2-7; no firm D call. CDR3 length: 13 residues. Trimming removed 6 bases from V and 1 base from J, with 13 bases in between. From germline, CDR1 is GTSNPN and CDR2 SVGIG (reference sequence). The CDR3: CACHEAVSYEQYF. The CDR3 coding sequence is TGTGCCTGCCATGAGGCAGTATCCTACGAGCAGTACTTC. The whole variable domain, remainder taken from reference TRBV30 and TRBJ2-7, is SQTIHQWPATLVQPVGSPLSLECTVEGTSNPNLYWYRQAAGRGLQLLFYSVGIGQISSEVPQNLSASRPQDRQFILSSKKLLLSDSGFYLCACHEAVSYEQYFGPGTRLTVT.

This rearrangement joins TRBV5-1 to TRBJ1-1; possibly TRBD1 for D (5 bases). V was shortened by 2 bases and J by 0 bases, with 11 bases between the two germline ends. The CDR3 has 15 amino acids. Per the germline V gene, CDR1 is SGHRS and CDR2 is YFSETQ. CDR3 in amino acids: CASSLSGVLNTEAFF. CDR3 sequence (DNA): TGCGCCAGCAGCTTATCGGGGGTTTTGAACACTGAAGCTTTCTTT. The whole variable domain, remainder taken from reference TRBV5-1 and TRBJ1-1, is KAGVTQTPRYLIKTRGQQVTLSCSPISGHRSVSWYQQTPGQGLQFLFEYFSETQRNKGNFPGRFSGRQFSNSRSEMNVSTLELGDSALYLCASSLSGVLNTEAFFGQGTRLTVV.

The CDR3 DNA reads as TGCAGCGTCGGGCCTACAGATACGCAGTATTTT. Its protein is CSVGPTDTQYF. The genes are TRBV29-1 and TRBJ2-3; D is unresolved. The germline V gene has CDR1 SQVTM and CDR2 ANQGSEA. V lost 6 bases, J lost 3 bases, and 7 bases lay in between. CDR3 length: 11 amino acids.

This clonotype was observed a few times. CDR3 loop: CATSVQGVYNEQFF. The CDR3 DNA is TGTGCCACCAGTGTACAGGGGGTCTACAATGAGCAGTTCTTC. This chain links TRBV24-1 with TRBJ2-1; 8 nucleotides match TRBD1. This CDR3 region has 14 residues. Looked up from germline, CDR1 is KGHDR and CDR2 is SFDVKD. The V gene end was trimmed by 5 bases and the J gene end by 3 bases; junction bases not matched to a gene: 2.

This clonotype turned up a few times. This chain links TRBV4-1 with TRBJ2-5, with D possibly being TRBD2 (6 bases). There are 15 residues in the CDR3. The V gene lost 2 bases and the J gene lost 2 bases, with 12 bases spanning the gap. CDR1 and CDR2 from the germline V gene are MGHRA and YSYEKL. CDR3 protein: CASSQPLAVQETQYF. CDR3 in DNA: TGCGCCAGCAGCCAACCGTTAGCGGTACAAGAGACCCAGTACTTC.